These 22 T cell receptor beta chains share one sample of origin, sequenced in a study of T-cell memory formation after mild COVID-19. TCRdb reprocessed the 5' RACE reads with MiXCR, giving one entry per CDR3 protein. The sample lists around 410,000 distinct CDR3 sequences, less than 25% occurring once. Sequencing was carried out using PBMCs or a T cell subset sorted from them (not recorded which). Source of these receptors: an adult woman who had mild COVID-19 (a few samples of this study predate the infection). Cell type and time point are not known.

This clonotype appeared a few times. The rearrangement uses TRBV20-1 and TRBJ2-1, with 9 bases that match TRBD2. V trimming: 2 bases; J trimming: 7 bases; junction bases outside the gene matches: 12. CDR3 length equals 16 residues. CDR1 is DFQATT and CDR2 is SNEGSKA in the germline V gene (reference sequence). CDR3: CSARRWRGGIGNEQFF. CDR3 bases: TGCAGTGCTAGAAGGTGGCGGGGGGGCATTGGGAATGAGCAGTTCTTC.

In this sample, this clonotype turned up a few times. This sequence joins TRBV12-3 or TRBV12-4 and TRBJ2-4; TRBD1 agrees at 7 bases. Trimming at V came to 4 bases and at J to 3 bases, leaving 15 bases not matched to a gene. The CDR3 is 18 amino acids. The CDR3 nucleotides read TGTGCCAGCAGTTCAACCCGCGACAGGGCCGTCGGCAAAAACATTCAGTACTTC. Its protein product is CASSSTRDRAVGKNIQYF.

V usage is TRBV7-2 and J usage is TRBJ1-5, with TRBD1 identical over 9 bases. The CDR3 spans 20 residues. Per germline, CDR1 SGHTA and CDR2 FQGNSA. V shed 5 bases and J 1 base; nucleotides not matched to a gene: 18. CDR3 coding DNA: TGTGCCAGCAGCCCCAGACCAGGGACAGGGAAGGTGTTAAGCAATCAGCCCCAGCATTTT. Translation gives CASSPRPGTGKVLSNQPQHF.

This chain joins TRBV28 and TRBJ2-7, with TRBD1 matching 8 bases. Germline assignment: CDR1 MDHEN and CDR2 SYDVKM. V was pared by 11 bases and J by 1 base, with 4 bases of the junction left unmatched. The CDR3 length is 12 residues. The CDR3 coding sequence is TGTGCCGCACGGGACAGGTCCTACGAGCAGTACTTC. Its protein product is CAARDRSYEQYF.

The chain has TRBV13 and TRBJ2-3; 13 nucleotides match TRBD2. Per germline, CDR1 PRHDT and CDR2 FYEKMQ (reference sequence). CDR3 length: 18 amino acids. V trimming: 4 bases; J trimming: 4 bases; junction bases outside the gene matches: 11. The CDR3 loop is CASSSRTSGSVIADTQYF. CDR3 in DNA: TGTGCCAGCAGCTCCCGGACTAGCGGGAGTGTGATCGCAGATACGCAGTATTTT.

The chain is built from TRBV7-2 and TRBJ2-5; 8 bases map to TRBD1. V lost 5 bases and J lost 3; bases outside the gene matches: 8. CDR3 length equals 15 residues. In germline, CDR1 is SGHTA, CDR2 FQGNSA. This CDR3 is CASSPNRGAEETQYF. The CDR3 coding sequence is TGTGCCAGCAGCCCAAACAGGGGGGCCGAAGAGACCCAGTACTTC.

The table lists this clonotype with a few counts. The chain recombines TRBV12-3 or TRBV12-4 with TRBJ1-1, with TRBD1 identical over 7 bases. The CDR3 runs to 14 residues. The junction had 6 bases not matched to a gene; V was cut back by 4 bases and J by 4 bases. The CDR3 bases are TGTGCCAGCAGTTCAGATTCAGGGGGCACTGAAGCTTTCTTT. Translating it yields CASSSDSGGTEAFF.

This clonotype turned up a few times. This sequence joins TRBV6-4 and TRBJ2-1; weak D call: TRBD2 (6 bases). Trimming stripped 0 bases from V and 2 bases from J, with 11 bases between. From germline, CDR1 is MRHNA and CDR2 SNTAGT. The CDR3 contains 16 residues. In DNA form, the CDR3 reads TGTGCCAGCAGTGACTCGACGGGAGCCCCCTACAATGAGCAGTTCTTC. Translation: CASSDSTGAPYNEQFF.

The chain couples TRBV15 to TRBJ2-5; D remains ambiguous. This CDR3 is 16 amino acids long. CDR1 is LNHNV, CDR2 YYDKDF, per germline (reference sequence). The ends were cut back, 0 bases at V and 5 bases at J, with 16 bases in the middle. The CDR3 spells CATSRDRWSLGETQYF. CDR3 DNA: TGTGCCACCAGCAGAGATAGGTGGAGCTTGGGGGAGACCCAGTACTTC.

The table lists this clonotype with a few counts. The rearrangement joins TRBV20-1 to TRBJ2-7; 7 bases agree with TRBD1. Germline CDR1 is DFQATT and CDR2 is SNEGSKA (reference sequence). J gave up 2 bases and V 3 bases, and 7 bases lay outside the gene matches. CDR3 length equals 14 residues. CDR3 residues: CSASRDSGAYEQYF. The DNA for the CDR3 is TGCAGTGCTAGCAGGGACAGTGGGGCCTACGAGCAGTACTTC.

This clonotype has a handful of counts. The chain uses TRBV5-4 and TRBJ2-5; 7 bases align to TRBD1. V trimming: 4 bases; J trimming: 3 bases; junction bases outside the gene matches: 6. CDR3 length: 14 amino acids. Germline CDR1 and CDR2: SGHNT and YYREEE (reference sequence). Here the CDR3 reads CASSIGTEKETQYF. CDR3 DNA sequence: TGTGCCAGCAGCATCGGGACAGAAAAAGAGACCCAGTACTTC. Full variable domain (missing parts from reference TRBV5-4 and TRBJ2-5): ETGVTQSPTHLIKTRGQQVTLRCSSQSGHNTVSWYQQALGQGPQFIFQYYREEENGRGNFPPRFSGLQFPNYSSELNVNALELDDSALYLCASSIGTEKETQYFGPGTRLLVL.

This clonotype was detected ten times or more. The CDR3 sequence is CASSVGQTDYEQYF. The CDR3 DNA reads TGTGCCAGCAGCGTAGGACAGACCGACTACGAGCAGTACTTC. The rearrangement links TRBV11-2 to TRBJ2-7, with D possibly being TRBD1 (6 bases). CDR1 and CDR2 from the germline V gene are SGHAT and FQNNGV. This CDR3 has 14 residues. V was trimmed by 5 bases and J by 3 bases, leaving 14 bases between them.

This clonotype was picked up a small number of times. CDR3 sequence (DNA): TGTGCCAGCAGCCAAGGTCACGAGCAGTACTTC. Translation: CASSQGHEQYF. The J gene is TRBJ2-7, the V gene TRBV3-1; unclear D gene. The CDR3 extends over 11 amino acids. The germline V gene has CDR1 LGHDT and CDR2 YNNKEL (reference sequence). V lost 1 base and J lost 5, with 3 bases in between.

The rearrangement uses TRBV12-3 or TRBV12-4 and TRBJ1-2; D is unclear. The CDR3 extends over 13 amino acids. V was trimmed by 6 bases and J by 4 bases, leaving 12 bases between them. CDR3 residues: CASRPDTSYGYTF. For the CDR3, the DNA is TGTGCCAGCAGGCCCGACACCTCCTATGGCTACACCTTC.

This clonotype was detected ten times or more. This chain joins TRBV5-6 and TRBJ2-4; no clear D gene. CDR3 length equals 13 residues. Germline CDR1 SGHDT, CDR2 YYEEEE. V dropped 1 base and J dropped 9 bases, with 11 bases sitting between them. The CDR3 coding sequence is TGTGCCAGCAGCTTGAAAGGTTCGTCCATTCAGTACTTC. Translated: CASSLKGSSIQYF.

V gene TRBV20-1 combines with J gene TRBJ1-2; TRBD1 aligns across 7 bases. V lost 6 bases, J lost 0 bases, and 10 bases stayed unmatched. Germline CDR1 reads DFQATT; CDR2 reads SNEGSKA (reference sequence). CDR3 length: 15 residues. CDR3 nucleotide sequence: TGCAGTGCCAGACCGACAGGGCCCGCTAACTATGGCTACACCTTC. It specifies CSARPTGPANYGYTF.

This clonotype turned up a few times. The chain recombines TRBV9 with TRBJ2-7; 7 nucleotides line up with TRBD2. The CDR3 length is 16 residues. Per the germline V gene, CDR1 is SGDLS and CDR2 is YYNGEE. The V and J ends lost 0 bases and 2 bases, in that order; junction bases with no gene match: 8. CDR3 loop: CASSVEAGADPYEQYF. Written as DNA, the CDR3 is TGTGCCAGCAGCGTAGAGGCGGGAGCCGACCCCTACGAGCAGTACTTC.

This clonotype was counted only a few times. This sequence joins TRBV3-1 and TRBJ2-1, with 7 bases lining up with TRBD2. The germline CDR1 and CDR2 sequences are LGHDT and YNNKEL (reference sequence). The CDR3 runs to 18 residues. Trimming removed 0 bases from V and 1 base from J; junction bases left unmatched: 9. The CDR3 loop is CASSQDSTSSISYNEQFF. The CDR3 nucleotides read TGTGCCAGCAGCCAAGATTCGACTAGCAGTATATCCTACAATGAGCAGTTCTTC.

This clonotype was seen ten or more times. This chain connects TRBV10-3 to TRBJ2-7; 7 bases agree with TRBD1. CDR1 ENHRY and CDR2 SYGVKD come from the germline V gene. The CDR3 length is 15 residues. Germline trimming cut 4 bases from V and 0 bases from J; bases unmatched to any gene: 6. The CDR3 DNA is TGTGCCATCAGTGGGGGACAGTCGAGCTCCTACGAGCAGTACTTC. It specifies CAISGGQSSSYEQYF.

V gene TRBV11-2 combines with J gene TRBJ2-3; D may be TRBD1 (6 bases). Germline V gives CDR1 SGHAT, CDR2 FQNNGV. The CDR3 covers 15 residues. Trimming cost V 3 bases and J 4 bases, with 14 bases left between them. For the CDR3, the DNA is TGTGCCAGCAGCTTGAGGCAGGGGTGGGCAGATACGCAGTATTTT. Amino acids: CASSLRQGWADTQYF.

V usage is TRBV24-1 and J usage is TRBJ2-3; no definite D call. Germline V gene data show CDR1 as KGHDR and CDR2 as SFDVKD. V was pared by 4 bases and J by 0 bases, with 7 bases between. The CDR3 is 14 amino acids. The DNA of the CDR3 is TGTGCCACCAGTGAAGCCAGAAGCACAGATACGCAGTATTTT. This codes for CATSEARSTDTQYF.

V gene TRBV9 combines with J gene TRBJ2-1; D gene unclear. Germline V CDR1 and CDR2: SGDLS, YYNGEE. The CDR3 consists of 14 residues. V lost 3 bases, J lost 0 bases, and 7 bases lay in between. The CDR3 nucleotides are TGTGCCAGCAGCGAACATAACTCCTACAATGAGCAGTTCTTC. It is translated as CASSEHNSYNEQFF.